The 25 T cell receptor beta chains presented below share a single source sample, sequenced in a study of CD8 T cells in ankylosing spondylitis. Study-wide results and caveats: What seemed typical of ankylosing spondylitis blood was a TCR beta motif built from several highly homologous variants.

Using its own MiXCR run on the 5' RACE reads, TCRdb lists one record per CDR3 protein. The table has 700,000 to 1,000,000 distinct CDR3 sequences, 12% seen once. The antigens of these receptors remain unknown. Sequenced input: blood, either unsorted or a sorted T cell fraction (not recorded which). These receptors were obtained from a male donor with ankylosing spondylitis.

The chain uses TRBV6-1 and TRBJ2-7, with TRBD1 matching 7 bases. The CDR3 is 15 amino acids. V was pared by 2 bases and J by 0 bases, with 4 bases of the junction left unmatched. Germline values: CDR1 MNHNS, CDR2 SASEGT. This chain's CDR3 is CASSEPGTDSYEQYF. The CDR3 coding sequence is TGTGCCAGCAGTGAACCCGGGACAGACTCCTACGAGCAGTACTTC.

This clonotype was found many times. CDR3 coding DNA: TGTGCCAGCAGTCCAACAGGGAGCTATGGCTACACCTTC. Its protein product is CASSPTGSYGYTF. The V call is TRBV6-6, the J call TRBJ1-2, with a tentative D call TRBD1 (6 bases). Germline CDR1 is MNHNY and CDR2 is SVGAGI (reference sequence). This CDR3 is 13 amino acids long. The V and J ends lost 5 bases and 4 bases respectively, with 11 bases between them.

V and J are TRBV7-2 and TRBJ1-2, with no clear D. The germline V gene encodes CDR1 SGHTA and CDR2 FQGNSA. This CDR3 is 13 amino acids long. V was pared by 3 bases and J by 3 bases, with 8 bases between. CDR3 bases: TGTGCCAGCAGCTTTGGGTCCTACTATGGCTACACCTTC. It is translated as CASSFGSYYGYTF.

The sample holds many counts of this clonotype. The rearrangement joins TRBV29-1 to TRBJ2-6; the D gene is possibly TRBD1 (6 bases). Germline CDR1 reads SQVTM; CDR2 reads ANQGSEA. The CDR3 totals 14 residues. The V end was cut by 3 bases, the J end by 2 bases, with 8 bases between. The CDR3, as DNA: TGCAGCGTTGACAGGGGCGCTGGGGCCAACGTCCTGACTTTC. Its translation is CSVDRGAGANVLTF.

V usage is TRBV9 and J usage is TRBJ2-1, with 9 positions matching TRBD1. The CDR3 has 15 residues. V shed 1 base and J 8 bases; nucleotides not matched to a gene: 7. Germline V gene data show CDR1 as SGDLS and CDR2 as YYNGEE. The CDR3 DNA sequence: TGTGCCAGCAGCGTACGGGGACAGGGTGTGGATGAGCAGTTCTTC. This encodes CASSVRGQGVDEQFF.

The chain uses TRBV5-1 and TRBJ2-7, with D maybe TRBD1 (5 bases). The V end was cut by 1 base, the J end by 4 bases, with 15 bases between. The germline V gene encodes CDR1 SGHRS and CDR2 YFSETQ. CDR3 length: 15 residues. The CDR3 bases are TGCGCCAGCAGCTTGTGGCCGCAGGGCGATTACGAGCAGTACTTC. Its protein is CASSLWPQGDYEQYF.

This clonotype appeared a few times. V is TRBV24-1 and J is TRBJ1-2; D uncertain. Trimming left V 0 bases short and J 2 bases short, with 6 bases between. The CDR3 runs to 14 residues. Germline CDR1 KGHDR, CDR2 SFDVKD. The CDR3 DNA reads TGTGCCACCAGTGATTTGAGGTCCAACTATGGCTACACCTTC. It is translated as CATSDLRSNYGYTF.

This clonotype was detected many times. J is TRBJ1-1 and V is TRBV29-1; no clear D gene. V gave up 3 bases and J gave up 10 bases, with 9 bases separating them. CDR3 length: 10 amino acids. Germline V lookup: CDR1 SQVTM, CDR2 ANQGSEA. DNA for the CDR3: TGCAGCGTTGAGGGTCCTGGAGCTTTCTTT. Its translation is CSVEGPGAFF.

In this sample, this clonotype turned up a few times. CDR3 DNA sequence: TGCAGCGTTGAAAGCTCACAAGAGACCCAGTACTTC. Translation gives CSVESSQETQYF. This chain uses TRBV29-1 with TRBJ2-5; D unresolved. The CDR3 consists of 12 residues. With 2 bases removed from V and 2 bases from J, the gap between germline ends came to 6 bases. Germline CDR1 SQVTM, CDR2 ANQGSEA.

The V call is TRBV30, the J call TRBJ2-7; 8 bases agree with TRBD2. The CDR3 is made up of 14 amino acids. V dropped 1 base and J dropped 2; count of bases not matched to a gene: 4. The V gene's germline CDR1 is GTSNPN and CDR2 SVGIG (reference sequence). The CDR3 protein is CAWSEGLAPYEQYF. The CDR3 DNA follows: TGTGCCTGGAGTGAAGGACTAGCTCCCTACGAGCAGTACTTC.

The rearrangement links TRBV6-1 to TRBJ2-2; weak D call: TRBD2 (5 bases). CDR1 and CDR2 (germline): MNHNS, SASEGT. The CDR3 is 16 residues long. V lost 6 bases and J 0 bases, leaving 14 bases between the germline ends. The CDR3 DNA follows: TGTGCCAGCAGGAGTACGGGGAAACCGAACACCGGGGAGCTGTTTTTT. Protein: CASRSTGKPNTGELFF.

The rearrangement joins TRBV29-1 to TRBJ2-7; D is perhaps TRBD1 (6 bases). CDR3 length: 14 amino acids. In germline, CDR1 is SQVTM, CDR2 ANQGSEA. Trimming shortened V by 0 bases and J by 3 bases, and 12 bases separated the two germline ends. CDR3 amino acids: CSVEDQTGFYEQYF. The CDR3, as DNA: TGCAGCGTTGAAGACCAAACAGGGTTCTACGAGCAGTACTTC.

The chain links TRBV24-1 to TRBJ2-2; D might be TRBD2 (6 bases). V was clipped by 4 bases and J by 3 bases, with 14 bases between them. Germline values: CDR1 KGHDR, CDR2 SFDVKD. There are 16 residues in the CDR3. The CDR3 region is CATSDPGLQDTGELFF. In DNA, the CDR3 is TGTGCCACCAGTGACCCGGGACTCCAGGACACCGGGGAGCTGTTTTTT.

This clonotype was counted ten times or more. The chain recombines TRBV12-3 or TRBV12-4 with TRBJ2-7; D call uncertain. The ends were cut back, 4 bases at V and 6 bases at J, with 13 bases in the middle. The CDR3 consists of 13 residues. The CDR3 here is CASSSYLIREQYF. Here the CDR3 DNA reads TGTGCCAGCAGTTCCTATCTAATTCGCGAGCAGTACTTC.

The V gene is TRBV20-1, the J gene TRBJ1-2; TRBD1 matches 8 bases. The V gene end was trimmed by 5 bases and the J gene end by 2 bases; junction bases not matched to a gene: 13. The germline CDR1 and CDR2 sequences are DFQATT and SNEGSKA (reference sequence). This CDR3 spans 16 amino acids. DNA for the CDR3: TGCAGTGCTCGGAGAGGGGCAGGGGGCCCAAACTATGGCTACACCTTC. Amino acids: CSARRGAGGPNYGYTF.

The V call is TRBV28, the J call TRBJ1-2, with D perhaps TRBD1 (5 bases). Germline CDR1 MDHEN, CDR2 SYDVKM. V lost 8 bases to trimming and J lost 4 bases, with 11 bases between them. The CDR3 is 12 residues long. The CDR3 region has the DNA TGTGCCAGCGGCTCCAGGGTCTATGGCTACACCTTC. Translated, it gives CASGSRVYGYTF.

This clonotype was seen ten or more times. The chain is built from TRBV5-1 and TRBJ2-7, with 8 positions matching TRBD1. After removal of 0 bases from V and 3 bases from J, the junction contained 2 bases not matched to a gene. Germline V gene sequence: CDR1 SGHRS, CDR2 YFSETQ. The CDR3 has 14 residues. The CDR3 loop reads CASSLDRGVYEQYF. The CDR3 coding sequence is TGCGCCAGCAGCTTGGACAGGGGGGTCTACGAGCAGTACTTC.

This clonotype has more than one count but fewer than ten. V is TRBV10-3 and J is TRBJ2-5; the D is unclear. The V end lost 2 bases, the J end lost 1 base, and 5 bases lay between the germline ends. CDR3 size: 13 residues. Germline CDR1 is ENHRY and CDR2 is SYGVKD. This chain's CDR3 is CAISERIQETQYF. CDR3 in DNA: TGTGCCATCAGTGAGCGGATCCAAGAGACCCAGTACTTC.

This clonotype occurred many times. V usage is TRBV20-1 and J usage is TRBJ1-5; D unclear. Trimming cost V 3 bases and J 5 bases, with 8 bases left between them. Germline assignment: CDR1 DFQATT and CDR2 SNEGSKA (reference sequence). This CDR3 contains 12 residues. Written as DNA, the CDR3 is TGCAGTGCTAGTAGCTACGATCAGCCCCAGCATTTT. Protein: CSASSYDQPQHF.

This rearrangement joins TRBV7-9 to TRBJ2-1; possibly TRBD1 or TRBD2 for D (6 bases each). V lost 3 bases to trimming and J lost 12 bases, with 15 bases between them. The CDR3 is 13 amino acids. Per germline, CDR1 SEHNR and CDR2 FQNEAQ (reference sequence). The CDR3 reads CASSLRRGDGQFF. The DNA for the CDR3 is TGTGCCAGCAGCTTGCGGAGGGGGGATGGGCAGTTCTTC. Based on the CDR3 plus reference TRBV7-9 and TRBJ2-1, the full variable domain is DTGVSQNPRHKITKRGQNVTFRCDPISEHNRLYWYRQTLGQGPEFLTYFQNEAQLEKSRLLSDRFSAERPKGSFSTLEIQRTEQGDSAMYLCASSLRRGDGQFFGPGTRLTVL.

This clonotype was found many times. CDR3 in DNA: TGCAGTGCTAGTTTTGTAGGAGGAGATACGCAGTATTTT. Encoded protein: CSASFVGGDTQYF. V and J are TRBV20-1 and TRBJ2-3; possible D gene TRBD2, 5 bases. In germline, CDR1 is DFQATT, CDR2 SNEGSKA (reference sequence). This CDR3 contains 13 residues. The V end lost 3 bases, the J end lost 5 bases, and 12 bases lay between the germline ends.

This clonotype has just a few counts. The V and J genes are TRBV12-3 or TRBV12-4 and TRBJ1-4; D uncertain. Trimming left V 2 bases short and J 8 bases short, with 15 bases between. The CDR3 has 15 residues. The CDR3 DNA reads TGTGCCAGCAGTTTATCGGGCGGAGCTGGAGAAAAACTGTTTTTT. As protein: CASSLSGGAGEKLFF.

This clonotype appeared many times. One junction end does not reproduce the germline sequence, and a read error may be involved. The V gene is TRBV18, the J gene TRBJ2-5; D call uncertain. CDR3 length: 13 residues. CDR1 KGHSH and CDR2 LQKENI come from the germline V gene. The CDR3: CASSPVSQETQYF. The CDR3 nucleotides are TGCGCCAGCAGCCCGGTGAGCCAAGAGACCCAGTACTTC.

This clonotype was observed a handful of times. The chain couples TRBV7-2 to TRBJ1-5; possibly TRBD1 for D (5 bases). CDR1 and CDR2 from the germline V gene are SGHTA and FQGNSA. V was trimmed by 2 bases and J by 9 bases, leaving 14 bases between them. This CDR3 is 14 amino acids long. Here the CDR3 DNA reads TGTGCCAGCAGCTTACTCCCAGGGAGAGGGCCCCAGCATTTT. Encoded protein: CASSLLPGRGPQHF.

This clonotype was counted between two and nine times. This sequence joins TRBV6-1 and TRBJ2-7, with a tentative D call TRBD1 (6 bases). Trimming stripped 2 bases from V and 2 bases from J, with 13 bases between. The CDR3 runs 15 residues. CDR1 is MNHNS and CDR2 is SASEGT in the germline V gene. For the CDR3, the DNA is TGTGCCAGCAGTGAAATAGCCTACAGGGCCTACGAGCAGTACTTC. It translates to CASSEIAYRAYEQYF.